Below, 19 T cell receptor beta chains from the same sample are listed, as sequenced in a study of T cells expressing NK-cell markers. TCRdb reprocessed the 5' RACE reads; each CDR3 protein has one entry and no DNA is given. The table gives fewer than 300,000 distinct CDR3 sequences; the top ten clones make up around 4% of it. Specimen: blood T cells: a sorted CD56 or NKG2C T cell subset, CD4+ or CD8+ T cells, or bulk PBMC T cells (not recorded which). These receptors were collected from a woman between 18 and 70 years old in good health.

The chain joins TRBV20-1 to TRBJ2-1; there is no DNA to check the TCRdb D call of TRBD2. CDR3 size: 17 residues. Germline assignment: CDR1 DFQATT and CDR2 SNEGSKA (reference sequence). This chain's CDR3 is CSARVVESGGSYNEQFF.

V and J are TRBV29-1 and TRBJ2-3; TCRdb's D gene call, TRBD1, goes unchecked for lack of DNA. This CDR3 is built from 14 residues. Germline CDR1 and CDR2: SQVTM and ANQGSEA. The CDR3 sequence is CSVARDPSTDTQYF.

The chain combines TRBV7-3 with TRBJ2-3; the D call from TCRdb, TRBD2, cannot be confirmed without DNA. Germline CDR1 reads SGHTA; CDR2 reads FQGTGA. The CDR3 runs 17 residues. The CDR3: CASSLRGASGATDTQYF. Supplemented by reference TRBV7-3 and TRBJ2-3, the full variable domain reads GAGVSQTPSNKVTEKGKYVELRCDPISGHTALYWYRQSLGQGPEFLIYFQGTGAADDSGLPNDRFFAVRPEGSVSTLKIQRTERGDSAVYLCASSLRGASGATDTQYFGPGTRLTVL.

This sequence joins TRBV3-1 and TRBJ1-4. Per germline, CDR1 LGHDT and CDR2 YNNKEL (reference sequence). This CDR3 has 16 amino acids. The CDR3 is CASSQEGTIPNEKLFF.

This chain uses TRBV20-1 with TRBJ2-7; TCRdb calls TRBD2, which cannot be checked without DNA. The length of the CDR3 is 15 residues. The germline gives CDR1 DFQATT, CDR2 SNEGSKA (reference sequence). The CDR3 region is CSARERTSGVQQQYF.

J is TRBJ1-2 and V is TRBV12-3 or TRBV12-4. This CDR3 has 15 amino acids. The CDR3 spells CASTLQGPLNYGYTF.

The CDR3 sequence: CASSLDPPDLYGYTF. V usage is TRBV12-3 or TRBV12-4 and J usage is TRBJ1-2. The CDR3 has 15 amino acids.

This sequence joins TRBV11-2 and TRBJ1-1; no DNA is available, so the TRBD1 call from TCRdb remains unchecked. Germline CDR1 SGHAT, CDR2 FQNNGV. CDR3 size: 16 residues. Here the CDR3 reads CASRRGQGAGDTEAFF.

The chain carries TRBV12-3 or TRBV12-4 and TRBJ2-7; TCRdb lists TRBD1, though no DNA is available to test this call. The CDR3 consists of 13 residues. CDR3 sequence: CASSFGGGDEQYF.

The rearrangement uses TRBV6-1 and TRBJ1-2; TCRdb selects TRBD1, and the lack of DNA leaves this call unchecked. The CDR3 covers 15 residues. Germline CDR1 MNHNS, CDR2 SASEGT. The CDR3 region is CASRKPTGAGLGYTF.

The chain has TRBV20-1 and TRBJ2-3; TCRdb returns TRBD1, unconfirmable since there is no DNA. Germline assignment: CDR1 DFQATT and CDR2 SNEGSKA (reference sequence). There are 14 residues in the CDR3. CDR3: CSATETGPSDTQYF.

This chain joins TRBV20-1 and TRBJ2-4; the D gene TCRdb calls, TRBD1, cannot be checked with no DNA. Per germline, CDR1 DFQATT and CDR2 SNEGSKA (reference sequence). The CDR3 contains 14 residues. Here the CDR3 reads CSARSSGVENIQYF.

V is TRBV14 and J is TRBJ2-5. This CDR3 is 13 amino acids long. From germline, CDR1 is SGHDN and CDR2 FVKESK. CDR3 amino acids: CASSQLVQETQYF.

V and J are TRBV12-3 or TRBV12-4 and TRBJ1-6; the D call from TCRdb, TRBD1, cannot be confirmed without DNA. CDR3 length: 15 residues. The CDR3 sequence is CASSSQGGYNSPLHF.

This chain uses TRBV7-2 with TRBJ1-5. This CDR3 has 15 amino acids. Germline loops: CDR1 SGHTA, CDR2 FQGNSA. The CDR3 reads CASSLAGGYNQPQHF.

The chain employs TRBV29-1 and TRBJ2-1; TCRdb selects TRBD1, and the lack of DNA leaves this call unchecked. Germline V gene lookup returns CDR1 SQVTM and CDR2 ANQGSEA. The length of the CDR3 is 11 residues. CDR3 loop: CSVGQGNEQFF.

This sequence joins TRBV29-1 and TRBJ2-3; checking the TCRdb D call of TRBD1 is not possible without DNA. Looked up from germline, CDR1 is SQVTM and CDR2 is ANQGSEA. The CDR3 has 12 residues. CDR3 loop: CSMGGSADTQYF.

The CDR3 region is CASRRLAGEDEQYF. The genes are TRBV6-1 and TRBJ2-7; the TCRdb D gene call, TRBD2, has no DNA to confirm it. The germline CDR1 and CDR2 sequences are MNHNS and SASEGT. The CDR3 length is 14 residues.

The chain uses TRBV4-1 and TRBJ1-5. Germline values: CDR1 MGHRA, CDR2 YSYEKL. This CDR3 is built from 14 residues. The CDR3 loop reads CASSQRGVGQPQHF.